Each of the 10 T cell receptor beta chains below was sequenced from the same sample in a study of identifying expanded T cells in peripheral blood. Assay used: immunoSEQ multiplex PCR; TCRdb lists only in-frame clones, some missing. The sample carries more than 70,000 clones, more than 75% recorded once. Sequencing was carried out using blood. The source is a person between 18 and 75 years old in good health.

CDR3 sequence reads: CASGNPGDPFYEQYF. The CDR3 region has the DNA TGTGCCAGTGGCAACCCGGGCGACCCCTTCTACGAGCAGTACTTC. The chain uses TRBV19 and TRBJ2-7, with D uncertain. Trimming took 8 bases from V and 3 from J, leaving 20 bases between them. The CDR3 has 15 residues. The V gene's germline CDR1 is LNHDA and CDR2 SQIVND (reference sequence).

The CDR3 spells CATSRGGVGSSYNEQFF. The CDR3 bases are TGTGCCACCAGCAGAGGTGGGGTAGGCTCATCCTACAATGAGCAGTTCTTC. The genes are TRBV15 and TRBJ2-1; D unresolved. Germline-derived CDR1 and CDR2 are LNHNV and YYDKDF (reference sequence). The CDR3 consists of 17 residues. V was trimmed by 1 base and J by 1 base, leaving 14 bases between them.

The gene calls are TRBV6-5 and TRBJ2-5; 8 bases fit TRBD2. The V and J ends lost 2 bases and 2 bases, in that order; junction bases with no gene match: 4. Germline loops: CDR1 MNHEY, CDR2 SVGAGI. CDR3 length equals 15 residues. The CDR3 here is CASSYGPGGQETQYF. As DNA, the CDR3 is TGTGCCAGCAGTTACGGGCCGGGGGGGCAAGAGACCCAGTACTTC.

The CDR3 nucleotides read TGTGCCAGCAGCTCGGGGACAGGGGCCTACGAGCAGTACTTC. Translated: CASSSGTGAYEQYF. J is TRBJ2-7 and V is TRBV5-4; 10 bases fit TRBD1. This CDR3 is 14 amino acids long. Trimming at V came to 3 bases and at J to 2 bases, leaving 2 bases not matched to a gene. CDR1 and CDR2 (germline): SGHNT, YYREEE (reference sequence).

The chain uses TRBV5-6 and TRBJ2-5; no clear D. Germline V gives CDR1 SGHDT, CDR2 YYEEEE. V lost 0 bases, J lost 2 bases, and 2 bases lay in between. There are 12 residues in the CDR3. The CDR3 sequence: CASSLGQETQYF. CDR3 sequence (DNA): TGTGCCAGCAGCTTGGGACAAGAGACCCAGTACTTC.

The chain's CDR3 is CASSSTGTKNQPQHF. Written as DNA, the CDR3 is TGCGCCAGCAGCTCGACCGGGACAAAAAATCAGCCCCAGCATTTT. V gene TRBV5-1 combines with J gene TRBJ1-5; the D gene is possibly TRBD1 (6 bases). The germline gives CDR1 SGHRS, CDR2 YFSETQ. The CDR3 totals 15 residues. With 3 bases removed from V and 4 bases from J, the gap between germline ends came to 14 bases.

The gene calls are TRBV5-5 and TRBJ1-1; D might be TRBD1 (5 bases). The CDR3 is 16 residues long. Germline CDR1 and CDR2: SGHKS and YYEKEE (reference sequence). Trimming took 0 bases from V and 7 from J, leaving 19 bases between them. CDR3 loop: CASSLGEILRAGEAFF. CDR3 nucleotides: TGTGCCAGCAGCTTGGGTGAGATTCTCAGGGCAGGTGAAGCTTTCTTT.

The V and J genes are TRBV11-3 and TRBJ2-7; the D is unclear. The CDR3 contains 15 residues. V gave up 5 bases and J gave up 5 bases, with 19 bases separating them. CDR1 and CDR2 from the germline V gene are SGHNT and YENEEA. CDR3: CASSPPTSDVDEQYF. For the CDR3, the DNA is TGTGCCAGCAGCCCACCTACCTCGGATGTAGACGAGCAGTACTTC.

The rearrangement joins TRBV14 to TRBJ2-5; D gene unclear. Trimming shortened V by 0 bases and J by 5 bases, and 7 bases separated the two germline ends. The CDR3 runs 13 residues. Germline CDR1 reads SGHDN; CDR2 reads FVKESK. This chain's CDR3 is CASSQDSLETQYF. CDR3 DNA: TGTGCCAGCAGCCAAGATTCTTTGGAGACCCAGTACTTC.

The rearrangement links TRBV2 to TRBJ2-7, with D possibly matching TRBD1 (5 bases). The CDR3 is 13 amino acids. Looked up from germline, CDR1 is SNHLY and CDR2 is FYNNEI. Trimming took 6 bases from V and 2 from J, leaving 11 bases between them. CDR3 sequence: CASSDRPAYEQYF. The CDR3 DNA sequence: TGTGCCAGCAGCGACAGACCAGCCTACGAGCAGTACTTC. The full variable domain, completed using reference TRBV2 and TRBJ2-7, is EPEVTQTPSHQVTQMGQEVILRCVPISNHLYFYWYRQILGQKVEFLVSFYNNEISEKSEIFDDQFSVERPDGSNFTLKIRSTKLEDSAMYFCASSDRPAYEQYFGPGTRLTVT.